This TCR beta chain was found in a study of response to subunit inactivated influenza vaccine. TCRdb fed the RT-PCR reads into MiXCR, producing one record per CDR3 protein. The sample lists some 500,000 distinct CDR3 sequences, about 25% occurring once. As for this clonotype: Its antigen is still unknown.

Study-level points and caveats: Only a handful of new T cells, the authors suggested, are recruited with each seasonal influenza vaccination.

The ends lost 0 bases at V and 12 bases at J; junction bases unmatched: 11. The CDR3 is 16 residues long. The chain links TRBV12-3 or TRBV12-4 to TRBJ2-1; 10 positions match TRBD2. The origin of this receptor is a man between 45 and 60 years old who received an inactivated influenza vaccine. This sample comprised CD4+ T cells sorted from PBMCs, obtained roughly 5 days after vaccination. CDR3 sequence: CASSLAASGGGKGQFF. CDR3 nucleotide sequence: TGTGCCAGCAGTTTAGCGGCTAGCGGGGGAGGAAAGGGGCAGTTCTTC.